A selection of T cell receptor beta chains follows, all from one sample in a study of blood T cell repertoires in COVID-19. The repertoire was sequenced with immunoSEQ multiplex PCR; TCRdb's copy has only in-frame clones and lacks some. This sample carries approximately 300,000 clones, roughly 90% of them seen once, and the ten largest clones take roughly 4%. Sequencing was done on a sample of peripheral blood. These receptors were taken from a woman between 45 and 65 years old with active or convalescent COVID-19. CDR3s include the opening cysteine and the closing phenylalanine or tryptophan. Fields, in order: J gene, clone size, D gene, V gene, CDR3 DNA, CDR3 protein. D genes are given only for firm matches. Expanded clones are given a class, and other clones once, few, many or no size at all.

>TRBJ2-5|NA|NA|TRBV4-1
TGCGCCAGCAGCCAAGATCGGGGTCGTGATATTTCAGAGACCCAGTACTTC
CASSQDRGRDISETQYF
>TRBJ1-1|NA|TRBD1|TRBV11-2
TGTGCCAGCAGCCCCGCCCGGGACAGAGAAGCTTTCTTT
CASSPARDREAFF
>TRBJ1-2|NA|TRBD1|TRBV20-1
TGCAGTGCCACACAGGGGTATGGCTACACCTTC
CSATQGYGYTF
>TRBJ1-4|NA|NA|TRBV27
TGTGCCAGCAGTCACTGGACTGGGGATGAAAAACTGTTTTTT
CASSHWTGDEKLFF
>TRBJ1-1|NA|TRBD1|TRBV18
TGTGCCAGCTCGCCAGGGACAGGGCTGTTCACTGAAGCTTTCTTT
CASSPGTGLFTEAFF
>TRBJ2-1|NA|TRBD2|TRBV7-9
TGTGCCAGCAGTCTAACCGGGACTAGCGGACGGGAGCAGTTCTTC
CASSLTGTSGREQFF
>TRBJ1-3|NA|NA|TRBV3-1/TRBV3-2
TGTGCCAGCAGCCCTTTCTCTGGAAACACCATATATTTT
CASSPFSGNTIYF
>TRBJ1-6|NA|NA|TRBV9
TGTGCCAGCAGCGCGGAGGGAACCTATAATTCACCCCTCCACTTT
CASSAEGTYNSPLHF
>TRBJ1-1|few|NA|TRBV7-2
TGTGCCAGCAGCTTGGGACAGAACACTGAAGCTTTCTTT
CASSLGQNTEAFF
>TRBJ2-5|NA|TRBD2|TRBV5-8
TGTGCCAGCAGCTTGGGAACTAGCGGGGGGCCCGAAGAGACCCAGTACTTC
CASSLGTSGGPEETQYF
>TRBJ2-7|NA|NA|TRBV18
TGTGCCAGCTCAGAGGGATACGAGCAGTACTTC
CASSEGYEQYF
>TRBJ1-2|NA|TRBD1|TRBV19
TGTGCCAGTAGTAATCTGGGACAGGGTACCTATGGCTACACCTTC
CASSNLGQGTYGYTF
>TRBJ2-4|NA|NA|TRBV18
TGTGCCAGCTCACCATTCCGGGACACAAAAAACATTCAGTACTTC
CASSPFRDTKNIQYF
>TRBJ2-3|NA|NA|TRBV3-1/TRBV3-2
TGTGCCAGCAGCCAAGGAGGCGGGACAGATACGCAGTATTTT
CASSQGGGTDTQYF
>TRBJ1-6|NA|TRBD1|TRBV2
TGTGCCAGCAGGAAGACAGGGTTACGGTCACCCCTCCACTTT
CASRKTGLRSPLHF
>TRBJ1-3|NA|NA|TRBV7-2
TGTGCCAGCAGCCCCCGAAATTTGGGGGGGGCGCCCGGAAACACCATATATTTT
CASSPRNLGGAPGNTIYF
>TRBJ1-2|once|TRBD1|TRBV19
TGTGCCACAAAGACAGGGGACTATGGCTACACCTTC
CATKTGDYGYTF
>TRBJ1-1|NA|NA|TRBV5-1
TGCGCCAGCAGCACCGAGGTCCTGGGCACTGAAGCTTTCTTT
CASSTEVLGTEAFF
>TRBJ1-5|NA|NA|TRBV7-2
TGTGCCAGCAGCTTAGACAGTAATCAGCCCCAGCATTTT
CASSLDSNQPQHF
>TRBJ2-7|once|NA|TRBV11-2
TGTGCCAGCAGCTTAGCGGGGGACTCCTACGAGCAGTACTTC
CASSLAGDSYEQYF
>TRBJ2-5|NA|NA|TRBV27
TGTGCCAGCAGTTTTGATTCTGCCGGAGAGACCCAGTACTTC
CASSFDSAGETQYF
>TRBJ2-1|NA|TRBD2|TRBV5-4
TGTGCCAGCAGCTTGAGCCTAGCGGGGGAACTATACAATGAGCAGTTCTTC
CASSLSLAGELYNEQFF